This T cell receptor (beta chain) was captured in a study of shared clonotypes between healthy human individuals. At the level of the study: Per donor, CD8 memory used one plate, CD8 naive used two, CD4 memory used three and CD4 naive used three.

Only in-frame clones appear in the TCRdb table, and some are missing; sequencing was by immunoSEQ multiplex PCR. The sample holds over 800,000 clones, 90% to 95% seen once. Naive-designated CD8 cells lacked CD45RO, were positively enriched for CCR7, and omitted terminally differentiated effector memory CD45RA+ cells. Overall study results and limits: Researchers sampled blood only, noting tissue repertoires likely differ. On the whole, naive subsets had larger estimated richness than memory subsets had.

In regard to this clone: Its antigen is not identified.

The TCR originated in a man in his thirties or forties in good health. Sequencing used naive CD8+ T cells sorted from blood.

The CDR3 DNA follows: TGTGCCAGCAGCCCCGGACCGACTGAAGCTTTCTTT. Its protein is CASSPGPTEAFF. This rearrangement joins TRBV5-5 to TRBJ1-1; no clear D. Germline CDR1 is SGHKS and CDR2 is YYEKEE (reference sequence). Deletions cut 4 bases from V and 5 bases from J, with 9 bases between. The CDR3 totals 12 residues.